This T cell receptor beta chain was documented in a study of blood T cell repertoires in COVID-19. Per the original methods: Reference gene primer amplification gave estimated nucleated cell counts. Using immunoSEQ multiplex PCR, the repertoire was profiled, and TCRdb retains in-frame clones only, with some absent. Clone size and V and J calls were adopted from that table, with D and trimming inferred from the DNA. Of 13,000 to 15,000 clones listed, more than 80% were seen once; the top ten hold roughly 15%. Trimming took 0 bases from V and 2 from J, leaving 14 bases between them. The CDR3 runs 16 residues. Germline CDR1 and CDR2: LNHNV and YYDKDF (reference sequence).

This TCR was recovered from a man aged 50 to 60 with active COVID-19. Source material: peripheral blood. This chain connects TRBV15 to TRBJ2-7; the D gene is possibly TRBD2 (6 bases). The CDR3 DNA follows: TGTGCCACCAGCAGAGAACGAGCGGGCGTTGCCTACGAGCAGTACTTC. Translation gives CATSRERAGVAYEQYF.